These 22 T cell receptor beta chains originate from one sample sequenced in a study of shared clonotypes between healthy human individuals. Generated by immunoSEQ multiplex PCR, the TCRdb table keeps only in-frame clones and is missing some. The sample has about 1.5 million clones, 95% to 99% seen once; the top ten hold about 0.45%. The specimen was naive CD4+ T cells sorted from blood. The subset was: CD45RA+ positively selected. Receptors originate from a man between 25 and 39 years old in good health.

The chain combines TRBV29-1 with TRBJ2-1; 11 bases are shared with TRBD2. J gave up 4 bases and V 6 bases, and 8 bases lay outside the gene matches. From germline, CDR1 is SQVTM and CDR2 ANQGSEA. The CDR3 is 15 amino acids. This CDR3 is CSVLIAGGPYNEQFF. CDR3 DNA sequence: TGCAGCGTACTCATAGCGGGAGGGCCGTACAATGAGCAGTTCTTC.

The V and J genes are TRBV15 and TRBJ2-5; D is uncertain. V was cut by 0 bases and J by 5 bases, with 7 bases left in between. The CDR3 is 13 residues long. In germline, CDR1 is LNHNV, CDR2 YYDKDF (reference sequence). CDR3 nucleotide sequence: TGTGCCACCAGCAGAGATCCCAGGGAGACCCAGTACTTC. This codes for CATSRDPRETQYF.

V and J are TRBV5-1 and TRBJ1-4, with 9 bases identical to TRBD1. CDR1 is SGHRS, CDR2 YFSETQ, per germline. The ends lost 6 bases at V and 2 bases at J; junction bases unmatched: 5. There are 15 residues in the CDR3. The CDR3 bases are TGCGCCAGCAAAACAGGGGGCTTGACTAATGAAAAACTGTTTTTT. Its translation is CASKTGGLTNEKLFF. Filled out from reference TRBV5-1 and TRBJ1-4, the complete variable domain reads KAGVTQTPRYLIKTRGQQVTLSCSPISGHRSVSWYQQTPGQGLQFLFEYFSETQRNKGNFPGRFSGRQFSNSRSEMNVSTLELGDSALYLCASKTGGLTNEKLFFGSGTQLSVL.

The chain combines TRBV6-1 with TRBJ2-3; TRBD2 aligns across 11 bases. Looked up from germline, CDR1 is MNHNS and CDR2 is SASEGT. This CDR3 region has 17 residues. After removal of 4 bases from V and 2 bases from J, the junction contained 8 bases not matched to a gene. The CDR3 protein is CASSVSGRARHTDTQYF. DNA of the CDR3: TGTGCCAGCAGTGTTAGCGGGAGGGCTCGACACACAGATACGCAGTATTTT.

This clone was seen just once. This sample includes further DNA sequences coding for the same CDR3. V is TRBV29-1 and J is TRBJ1-3; D unclear. Germline V CDR1 and CDR2: SQVTM, ANQGSEA. V was pared by 4 bases and J by 0 bases, with 4 bases between. This CDR3 spans 12 amino acids. The CDR3 loop reads CSVASSGNTIYF. CDR3 DNA: TGCAGCGTTGCTTCCTCTGGAAACACCATATATTTT.

J is TRBJ2-1 and V is TRBV5-6, with D possibly called TRBD1 or TRBD2 (5 bases each). Trimming removed 2 bases at V and 6 bases at J, with 9 bases between. The CDR3 consists of 13 residues. Germline V gene data show CDR1 as SGHDT and CDR2 as YYEEEE. The CDR3 is CASSFMGVNEQFF. The CDR3 DNA follows: TGTGCCAGCAGCTTCATGGGGGTCAATGAGCAGTTCTTC.

J is TRBJ1-1 and V is TRBV15; 8 nucleotides line up with TRBD1. Losses at the gene ends were 1 base for V and 0 bases for J; bases not matched to a gene: 4. This CDR3 is built from 16 residues. The germline gives CDR1 LNHNV, CDR2 YYDKDF (reference sequence). The CDR3 bases are TGTGCCACCAGCAGAGGGACAGGGACCATGAACACTGAAGCTTTCTTT. It yields the protein CATSRGTGTMNTEAFF.

This chain links TRBV5-4 with TRBJ2-7; 8 bases map to TRBD2. V was pared by 1 base and J by 5 bases, with 5 bases of the junction left unmatched. Germline V gene lookup returns CDR1 SGHNT and CDR2 YYREEE (reference sequence). The CDR3 covers 14 residues. The CDR3 reads CASSLRTSLDEQYF. The CDR3 nucleotides read TGTGCCAGCAGCTTGAGGACTAGCCTCGACGAGCAGTACTTC.

The rearrangement joins TRBV18 to TRBJ2-7; 9 bases are shared with TRBD2. Germline-derived CDR1 and CDR2 are KGHSH and LQKENI. The CDR3 sequence is 14 residues long. Losses at the gene ends were 4 bases for V and 0 bases for J; bases not matched to a gene: 1. The DNA for the CDR3 is TGTGCCAGCTCACTAGCGGGGGTCTCCTACGAGCAGTACTTC. It translates to CASSLAGVSYEQYF.

The chain has TRBV4-3 and TRBJ2-7; 9 bases are shared with TRBD1. Germline V gene data show CDR1 as LGHNA and CDR2 as YSLEER. The CDR3 runs to 15 residues. V lost 4 bases, J lost 3 bases, and 7 bases stayed unmatched. Written as DNA, the CDR3 is TGCGCCAGCAGCCCCGGGACAGGGAGTTACTACGAGCAGTACTTC. Residues: CASSPGTGSYYEQYF.

This CDR3 is CASSLRAGEYNEQFF. CDR3 DNA: TGTGCCAGCAGCTTACGGGCGGGAGAATACAATGAGCAGTTCTTC. The rearrangement joins TRBV7-2 to TRBJ2-1; 7 nucleotides agree with TRBD2. Germline CDR1 and CDR2: SGHTA and FQGNSA. The CDR3 runs to 15 residues. J gave up 4 bases and V 2 bases, and 5 bases lay outside the gene matches. The variable domain in full, completed from reference TRBV7-2 and TRBJ2-1, reads GAGVSQSPSNKVTEKGKDVELRCDPISGHTALYWYRQSLGQGLEFLIYFQGNSAPDKSGLPSDRFSAERTGGSVSTLTIQRTQQEDSAVYLCASSLRAGEYNEQFFGPGTRLTVL.

A note on this clone: Other nucleotide sequences in the sample specify the same CDR3. This chain connects TRBV19 to TRBJ2-3; D gene ambiguous. Germline V lookup: CDR1 LNHDA, CDR2 SQIVND (reference sequence). V was cut by 0 bases and J by 4 bases, with 5 bases left in between. This CDR3 contains 13 residues. The CDR3 is CASSIEDADTQYF. The CDR3 nucleotides read TGTGCCAGTAGTATAGAGGATGCAGATACGCAGTATTTT.

The chain joins TRBV10-3 to TRBJ2-6; a possible D gene is TRBD2 (5 bases). The CDR3 sequence is 15 residues long. Germline V gives CDR1 ENHRY, CDR2 SYGVKD. Trimming took 2 bases from V and 2 from J, leaving 7 bases between them. The CDR3 reads CAISEARAGANVLTF. CDR3 bases: TGTGCCATCAGTGAGGCGAGGGCTGGGGCCAACGTCCTGACTTTC.

This clone was seen once. This specimen includes other DNA sequences encoding the same CDR3. This chain links TRBV9 with TRBJ2-1; no definite D call. Germline CDR1 is SGDLS and CDR2 is YYNGEE. V dropped 2 bases and J dropped 0 bases, with 6 bases sitting between them. The CDR3 loop spans 14 amino acids. CDR3 DNA: TGTGCCAGCAGCGTCCAGAGCTCCTACAATGAGCAGTTCTTC. It encodes CASSVQSSYNEQFF.

The rearrangement uses TRBV19 and TRBJ2-5, with TRBD1 as a possible D gene (6 bases). The CDR3 consists of 16 residues. V was shortened by 6 bases and J by 3 bases, with 20 bases between the two germline ends. Germline lookup yields CDR1 LNHDA and CDR2 SQIVND (reference sequence). CDR3 DNA: TGTGCCAGTAGCCCGGGGCTCTCGACAGGCGAAGAGACCCAGTACTTC. Protein product: CASSPGLSTGEETQYF.

The chain is built from TRBV19 and TRBJ1-3, with TRBD1 as a possible D gene (5 bases). The CDR3 is made up of 14 amino acids. Trimming took off 4 bases at V and 5 bases at J, with 12 bases between the two ends. The germline V gene has CDR1 LNHDA and CDR2 SQIVND (reference sequence). The CDR3 spells CASSTNGHRNTIYF. CDR3 sequence (DNA): TGTGCCAGTAGTACCAACGGACATAGAAACACCATATATTTT. The variable domain in full, with the rest retrieved from reference TRBV19 and TRBJ1-3, is DGGITQSPKYLFRKEGQNVTLSCEQNLNHDAMYWYRQDPGQGLRLIYYSQIVNDFQKGDIAEGYSVSREKKESFPLTVTSAQKNPTAFYLCASSTNGHRNTIYFGEGSWLTVV.

In its sample, this clone was seen once. The rearrangement joins TRBV23-1 to TRBJ2-7, with D perhaps assigned TRBD1 or TRBD2 (5 bases each). TRBV23-1 is sorted into the ORF group, with uncertain function. The V end lost 5 bases, the J end lost 2 bases, and 16 bases lay between the germline ends. This CDR3 comprises 15 residues. CDR3 coding DNA: TGCGCCAGCAGTTTACACCGGGACCTAGCCTACGAGCAGTACTTC. Amino acids: CASSLHRDLAYEQYF.

In its sample, this clone was seen once. The chain combines TRBV7-9 with TRBJ2-1; tentative D call: TRBD1 (6 bases). Germline-derived CDR1 and CDR2 are SEHNR and FQNEAQ (reference sequence). Trimming removed 5 bases at V and 1 base at J, with 15 bases between. The CDR3 has 16 residues. The CDR3 sequence is CASSTPGQSSYNEQFF. The DNA of the CDR3 is TGTGCCAGCAGCACCCCCGGACAGAGTTCCTACAATGAGCAGTTCTTC.

The CDR3: CASARDGIAYGYTF. Here the CDR3 DNA reads TGTGCCAGTGCAAGGGACGGTATCGCCTATGGCTACACCTTC. This chain joins TRBV19 and TRBJ1-2, with D possibly matching TRBD1 (5 bases). V lost 8 bases and J 4 bases, leaving 17 bases between the germline ends. The CDR3 is made up of 14 amino acids. Looked up from germline, CDR1 is LNHDA and CDR2 is SQIVND (reference sequence).

Only one count was recorded for this clone. The rearrangement links TRBV5-1 to TRBJ1-1; tentative D call: TRBD1 (5 bases). Per germline, CDR1 SGHRS and CDR2 YFSETQ. This CDR3 region has 15 residues. The V gene lost 0 bases and the J gene lost 0 bases, with 9 bases spanning the gap. The CDR3 region has the DNA TGCGCCAGCAGCTTGGACAGGATTATGAACACTGAAGCTTTCTTT. Its protein product is CASSLDRIMNTEAFF.

This chain connects TRBV6-1 to TRBJ1-1; tentative D call: TRBD1 (5 bases). Trimming took 6 bases from V and 5 from J, leaving 16 bases between them. The germline CDR1 and CDR2 sequences are MNHNS and SASEGT. The CDR3 length is 14 residues. CDR3 sequence: CASRFRERWTEAFF. DNA for the CDR3: TGTGCCAGCAGATTCAGGGAACGGTGGACTGAAGCTTTCTTT.

V usage is TRBV5-8 and J usage is TRBJ2-7; D unresolved. Trimming removed 4 bases at V and 2 bases at J, with 4 bases between. Germline loops: CDR1 SGHTS, CDR2 YDEGEE. The CDR3 totals 11 residues. CDR3 bases: TGTGCCAGCAGCGTAACCTACGAGCAGTACTTC. Translation gives CASSVTYEQYF.